This T cell receptor beta chain derives from a study of T cell repertoires in cytomegalovirus infection. Study context: TCR beta signatures that were public indicated CMV infection and matching HLA type. Study conclusions and caveats: Cumulated frequencies of public TCR beta families served to identify carriers of CMV plus the relevant HLA. There were HLA-C-restricted CMV-specific TCR beta clonotypes dominating the ex vivo response.

The CDR3 has 17 amino acids. Germline V gives CDR1 SGHKS, CDR2 YYEKEE (reference sequence). V was clipped by 0 bases and J by 0 bases; unmatched bases: 5. Each CDR3 protein is one row after TCRdb ran MiXCR on the reads. The repertoire holds over 100,000 distinct CDR3 sequences, with 9.5% to 13% as singletons. There are a few counts of this clonotype. What it binds is unknown. This sequence was found in a human donor in good health (CMV status not recorded). Some clones in this sample may be carry-over from other donors' samples. The chain joins TRBV5-5 to TRBJ1-5; 8 bases align to TRBD1. The sample taken for sequencing was PBMCs, sequenced either directly or after in vitro stimulation (not recorded which). The CDR3 is CASSLGQGIYSNQPQHF. CDR3 nucleotide sequence: TGTGCCAGCAGCTTGGGACAGGGGATCTATAGCAATCAGCCCCAGCATTTT.